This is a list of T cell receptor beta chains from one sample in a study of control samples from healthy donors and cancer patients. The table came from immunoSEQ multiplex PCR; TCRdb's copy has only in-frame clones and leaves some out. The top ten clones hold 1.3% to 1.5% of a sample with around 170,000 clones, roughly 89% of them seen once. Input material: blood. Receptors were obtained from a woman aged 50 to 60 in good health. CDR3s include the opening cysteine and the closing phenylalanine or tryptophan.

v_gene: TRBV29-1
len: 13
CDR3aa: CSTRSLSSNGYTF

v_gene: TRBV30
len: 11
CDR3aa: CAWTVYNEQFF

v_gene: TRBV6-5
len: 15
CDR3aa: CASSPQKDTGGKEFF

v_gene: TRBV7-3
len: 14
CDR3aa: CASSPNPGSTEAFF

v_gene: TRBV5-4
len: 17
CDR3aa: CASSATSGTLRYNEQFF

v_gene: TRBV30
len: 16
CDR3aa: CAWFPGGVPSYNEQFF

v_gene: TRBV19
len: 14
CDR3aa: CASTPGTMTSGYTF

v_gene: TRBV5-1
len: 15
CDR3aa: CASSLEGYSNQPQHF

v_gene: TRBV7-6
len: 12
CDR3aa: CASSLALGELFF

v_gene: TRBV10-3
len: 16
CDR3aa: CAISDPTSGKLYEQYF

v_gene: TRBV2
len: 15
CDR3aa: CASSRLAGTYNEQFF

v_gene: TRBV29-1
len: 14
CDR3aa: CSVRIRDLLYGYTF

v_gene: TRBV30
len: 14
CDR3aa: CAWRWQASSYGYTF

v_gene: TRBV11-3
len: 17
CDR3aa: CASSLKEGQISNQPQHF

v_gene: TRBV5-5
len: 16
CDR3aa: CASSFRQAGHGSPLHF

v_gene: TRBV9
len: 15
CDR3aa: CASSVQGQMNTEAFF

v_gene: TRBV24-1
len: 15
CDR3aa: CATSWGGAANYGYTF

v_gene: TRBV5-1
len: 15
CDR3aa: CASSLGGGPQETQYF

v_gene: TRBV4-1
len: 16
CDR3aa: CASSRDFGGTPYGYTF

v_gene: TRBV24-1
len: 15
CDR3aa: CATSLPGASADTQYF

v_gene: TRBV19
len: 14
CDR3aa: CASSTGLASETQYF

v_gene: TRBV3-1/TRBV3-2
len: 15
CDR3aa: CASWGLAGDGTEAFF

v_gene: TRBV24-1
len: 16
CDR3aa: CATSDPRDSASDGYTF

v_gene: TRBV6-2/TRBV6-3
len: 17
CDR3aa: CASSYSTRVYSNQPQHF

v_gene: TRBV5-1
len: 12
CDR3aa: CASSFLTDTQYF

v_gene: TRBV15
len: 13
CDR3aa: CATRGPGSAEAFF

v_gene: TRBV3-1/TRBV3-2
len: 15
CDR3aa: CASRLTSGSTDTQYF

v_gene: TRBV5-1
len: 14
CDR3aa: CASSSGQGHREAFF

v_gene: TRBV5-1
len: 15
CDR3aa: CASSLDRDKTDTQYF